The entry below describes one TCR beta chain. Its antigen is currently unknown. This entry is derived from a study of T cell clonality in common variable immunodeficiency. Sequencing was performed with immunoSEQ multiplex PCR; in TCRdb, only in-frame clones are kept and a portion is missing. The specimen has about 20,000 clones, none found just once. Study-wide results and limits: Common variable immunodeficiency TCR beta sequences reportedly had fewer deletions and N-nucleotide insertions. CVID subjects had higher TCRbeta clonality than healthy controls, most marked in about a third.

What was sequenced was peripheral blood mononuclear cells. This clonotype was sampled from a human donor with common variable immunodeficiency.

The DNA read from the CDR3 is TGTGCCAGCAGACAGGGTTCAGATACG. This sequence encodes CASRQGSDT. The full-length CDR3 reads as CASRQGSDTQYF. V gene TRBV2 combines with J gene TRBJ2-3, with D perhaps matching TRBD1 (6 bases). The read ends 3 residues early relative to the CDR3; the germline J gene fills the gap. Trimming removed 6 bases at V and 4 bases at J, with 8 bases between. There are 12 residues in the CDR3. Germline V CDR1 and CDR2: SNHLY, FYNNEI.